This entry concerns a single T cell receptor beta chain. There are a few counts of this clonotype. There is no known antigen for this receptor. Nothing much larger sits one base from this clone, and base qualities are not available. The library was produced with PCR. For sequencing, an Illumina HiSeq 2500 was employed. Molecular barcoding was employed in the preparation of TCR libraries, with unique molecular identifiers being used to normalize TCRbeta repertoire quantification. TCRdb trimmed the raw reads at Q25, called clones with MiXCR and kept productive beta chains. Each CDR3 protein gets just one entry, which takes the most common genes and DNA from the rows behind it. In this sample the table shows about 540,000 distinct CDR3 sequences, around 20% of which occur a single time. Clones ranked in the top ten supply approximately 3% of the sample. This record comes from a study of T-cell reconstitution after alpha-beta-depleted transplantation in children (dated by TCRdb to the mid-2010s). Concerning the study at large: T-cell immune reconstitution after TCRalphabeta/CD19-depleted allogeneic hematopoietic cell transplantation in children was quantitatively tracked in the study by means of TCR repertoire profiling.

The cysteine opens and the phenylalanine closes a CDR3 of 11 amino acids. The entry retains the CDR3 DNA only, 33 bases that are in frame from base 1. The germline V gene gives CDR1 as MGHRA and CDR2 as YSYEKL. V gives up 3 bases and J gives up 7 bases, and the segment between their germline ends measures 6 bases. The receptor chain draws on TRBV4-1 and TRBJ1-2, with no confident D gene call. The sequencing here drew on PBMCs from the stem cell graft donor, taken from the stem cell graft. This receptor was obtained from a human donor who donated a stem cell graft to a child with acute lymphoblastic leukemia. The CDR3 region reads CASSHPSGYTF. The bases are TGCGCCAGCAGCCACCCTAGTGGCTACACCTTC.